This T cell receptor beta chain was identified in a study of tumor-infiltrating lymphocytes in localized non-small cell lung cancer. Study-level findings and limits: T-cell fraction did not differ between immunotypes IM1 and IM2. Recurrence-free survival showed no association with tumor T-cell fraction.

The junction had 12 bases not matched to a gene; V was cut back by 1 base and J by 7 bases. This CDR3 has 17 amino acids. Germline CDR1 and CDR2: SGHVS and FNYEAQ. As regards this clone: What it binds is unknown.

The assay was immunoSEQ multiplex PCR, and TCRdb's table has in-frame clones only and misses some. The sample carries approximately 21,000 clones, 60% to 80% recorded once. The chain employs TRBV7-6 and TRBJ1-5; 8 bases match TRBD1. This receptor was taken from a human donor with non-small cell lung cancer. The sequenced sample consisted of lung tumor tissue. CDR3 region: CASSLDKTGVVHQPQHF. In DNA form, the CDR3 reads TGTGCCAGCAGCTTAGATAAGACAGGGGTAGTTCACCAGCCCCAGCATTTT.